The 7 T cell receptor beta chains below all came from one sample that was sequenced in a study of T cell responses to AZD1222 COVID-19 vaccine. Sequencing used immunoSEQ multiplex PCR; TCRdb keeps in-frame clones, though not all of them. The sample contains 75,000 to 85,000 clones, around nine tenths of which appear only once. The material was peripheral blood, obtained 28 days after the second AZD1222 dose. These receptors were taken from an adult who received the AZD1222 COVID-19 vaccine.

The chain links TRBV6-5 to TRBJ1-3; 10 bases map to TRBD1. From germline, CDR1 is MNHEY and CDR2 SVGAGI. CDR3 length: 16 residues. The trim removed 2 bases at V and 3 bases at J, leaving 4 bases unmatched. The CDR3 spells CASSYARTGGGNTIYF. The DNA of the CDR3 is TGTGCCAGCAGTTACGCCCGGACAGGGGGTGGAAACACCATATATTTT.

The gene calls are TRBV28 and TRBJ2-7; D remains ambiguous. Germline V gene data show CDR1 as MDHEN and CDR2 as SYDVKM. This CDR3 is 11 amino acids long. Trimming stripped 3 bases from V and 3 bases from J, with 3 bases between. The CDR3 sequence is CASSFYYEQYF. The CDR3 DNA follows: TGTGCCAGCAGTTTCTACTACGAGCAGTACTTC.

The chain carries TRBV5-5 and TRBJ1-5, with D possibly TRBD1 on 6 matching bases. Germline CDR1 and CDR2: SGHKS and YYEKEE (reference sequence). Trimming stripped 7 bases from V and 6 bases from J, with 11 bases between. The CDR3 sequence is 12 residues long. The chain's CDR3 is CASGGEGQPQHF. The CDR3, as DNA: TGTGCCAGCGGGGGCGAGGGTCAGCCCCAGCATTTT.

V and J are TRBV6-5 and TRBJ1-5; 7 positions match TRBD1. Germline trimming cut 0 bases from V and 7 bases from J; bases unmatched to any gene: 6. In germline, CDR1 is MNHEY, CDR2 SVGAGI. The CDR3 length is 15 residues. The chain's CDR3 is CASSYSSTGTQPQHF. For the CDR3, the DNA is TGTGCCAGCAGTTACTCGTCGACAGGGACCCAGCCCCAGCATTTT.

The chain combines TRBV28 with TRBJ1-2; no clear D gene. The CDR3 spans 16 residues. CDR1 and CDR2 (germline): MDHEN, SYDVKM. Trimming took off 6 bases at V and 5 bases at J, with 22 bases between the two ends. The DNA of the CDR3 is TGTGCCAGCAGCCAAACGCCCCCGGGAGGTTGGTATGGCTACACCTTC. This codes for CASSQTPPGGWYGYTF.

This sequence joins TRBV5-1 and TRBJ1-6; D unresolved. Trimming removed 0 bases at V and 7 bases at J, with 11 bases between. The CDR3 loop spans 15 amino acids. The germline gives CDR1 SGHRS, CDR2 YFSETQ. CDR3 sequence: CASSLAGQPNSPLHF. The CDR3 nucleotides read TGCGCCAGCAGCTTGGCCGGCCAGCCAAATTCACCCCTCCACTTT.

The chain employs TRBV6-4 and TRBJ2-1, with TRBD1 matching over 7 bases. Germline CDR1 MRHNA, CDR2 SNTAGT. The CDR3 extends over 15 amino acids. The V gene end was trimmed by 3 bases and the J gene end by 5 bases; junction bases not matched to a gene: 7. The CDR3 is CASSEAGTANNEQFF. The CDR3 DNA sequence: TGTGCCAGCAGTGAAGCCGGGACAGCCAACAATGAGCAGTTCTTC.